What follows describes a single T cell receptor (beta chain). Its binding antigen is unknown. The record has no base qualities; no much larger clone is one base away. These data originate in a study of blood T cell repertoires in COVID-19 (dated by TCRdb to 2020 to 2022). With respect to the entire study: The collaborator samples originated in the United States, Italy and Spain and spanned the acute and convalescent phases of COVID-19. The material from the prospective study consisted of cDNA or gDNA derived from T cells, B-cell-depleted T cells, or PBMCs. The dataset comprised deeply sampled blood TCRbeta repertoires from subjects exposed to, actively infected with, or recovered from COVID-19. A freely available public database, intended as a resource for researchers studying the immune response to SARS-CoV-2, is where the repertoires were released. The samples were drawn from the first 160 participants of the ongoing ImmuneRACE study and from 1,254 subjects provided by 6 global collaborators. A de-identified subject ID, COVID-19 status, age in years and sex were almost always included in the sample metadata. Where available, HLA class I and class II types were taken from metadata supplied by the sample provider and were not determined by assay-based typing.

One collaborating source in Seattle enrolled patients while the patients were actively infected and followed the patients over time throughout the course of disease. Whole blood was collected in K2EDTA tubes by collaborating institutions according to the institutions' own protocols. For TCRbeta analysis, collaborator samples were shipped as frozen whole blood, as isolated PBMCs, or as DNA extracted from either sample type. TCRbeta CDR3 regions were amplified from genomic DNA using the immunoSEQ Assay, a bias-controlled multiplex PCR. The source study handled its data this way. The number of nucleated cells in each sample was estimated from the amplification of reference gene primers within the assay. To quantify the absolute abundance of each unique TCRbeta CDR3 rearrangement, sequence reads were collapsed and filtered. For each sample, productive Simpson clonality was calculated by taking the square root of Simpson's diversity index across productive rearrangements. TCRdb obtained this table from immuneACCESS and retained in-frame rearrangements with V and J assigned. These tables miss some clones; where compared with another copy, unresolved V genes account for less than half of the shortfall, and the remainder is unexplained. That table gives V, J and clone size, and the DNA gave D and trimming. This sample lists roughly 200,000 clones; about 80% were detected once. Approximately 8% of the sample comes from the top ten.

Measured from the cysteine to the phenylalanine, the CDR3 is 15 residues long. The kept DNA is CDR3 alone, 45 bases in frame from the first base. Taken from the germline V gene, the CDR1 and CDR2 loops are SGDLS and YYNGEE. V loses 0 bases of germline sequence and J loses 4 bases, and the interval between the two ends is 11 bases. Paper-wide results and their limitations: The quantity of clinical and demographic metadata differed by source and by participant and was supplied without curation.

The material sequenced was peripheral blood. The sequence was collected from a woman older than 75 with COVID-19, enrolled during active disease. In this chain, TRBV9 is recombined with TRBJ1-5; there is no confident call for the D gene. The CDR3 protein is CASSVAAGSNQPQHF. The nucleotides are TGTGCCAGCAGCGTAGCGGCGGGCTCGAATCAGCCCCAGCATTTT.